This T cell receptor (beta chain) was captured in a study of blood T cell repertoires in COVID-19. TCRdb's table, derived via immunoSEQ multiplex PCR, lists solely in-frame clones and lacks some. This sample has some 230,000 clones, with around 84% found just once. The junction had 4 bases not matched to a gene; V was cut back by 1 base and J by 2 bases. This CDR3 region has 15 residues. Germline V CDR1 and CDR2: SGHNT, YYREEE (reference sequence). Material for sequencing was peripheral blood. The rearrangement uses TRBV5-4 and TRBJ2-3; 7 positions match TRBD1. This receptor was identified in a woman aged 55-69 years who had recovered from COVID-19. The CDR3 spells CASSLTGEFTDTQYF. DNA of the CDR3: TGTGCCAGCAGCTTGACAGGGGAATTCACAGATACGCAGTATTTT.